A selection of T cell receptor beta chains follows, all from one sample in a study of OX40 agonist ivuxolimab in advanced cancers. Only in-frame clones appear in the TCRdb table, and some are missing; sequencing was by immunoSEQ multiplex PCR. The table has approximately 82,000 clones, around 94% seen once. Specimen: CD4+ or CD8+ T cells sorted from blood, collected in a trial of the OX40 agonist ivuxolimab. The receptors derive from an adult with an advanced solid tumor such as melanoma, head and neck, liver or kidney cancer. Each CDR3 is given with its conserved first and last residue. A D gene is named only where the DNA matches it firmly. Size tells how often a clone was seen (once, few, many) or the class of an expanded clone, and some rows leave it out.

abundance | d_gene | j_gene | v_gene | CDR3aa | CDR3nt
. | TRBD1 | TRBJ1-2 | TRBV9 | CASSVGGTGLYGYTF | TGTGCCAGCAGCGTAGGAGGGACAGGTCTCTATGGCTACACCTTC
. | . | TRBJ1-1 | TRBV4-1 | CASSFMNTEAFF | TGCGCCAGCAGTTTTATGAACACTGAAGCTTTCTTT
. | . | TRBJ2-7 | TRBV7-9 | CASSPGTGPYEQYF | TGTGCCAGCAGCCCCGGGACCGGACCCTACGAGCAGTACTTC
few | . | TRBJ1-2 | TRBV6-6 | CASSDGLYGYTF | TGTGCCAGCAGCGACGGACTCTATGGCTACACCTTC
. | TRBD1 | TRBJ2-7 | TRBV27 | CASSDDRVHEQYF | TGTGCCAGCAGTGATGACAGGGTCCACGAGCAGTACTTC
once | . | TRBJ1-1 | TRBV6-6 | CASSPGIHTEAFF | TGTGCCAGCAGTCCAGGGATTCACACTGAAGCTTTCTTT
. | . | TRBJ1-2 | TRBV29-1 | CSVDGQNLSGYTF | TGCAGCGTTGATGGGCAGAACCTTAGTGGCTACACCTTC
. | . | TRBJ2-2 | TRBV7-6 | CASSLVQNPNTGELFF | TGTGCCAGCAGCTTAGTGCAGAACCCGAACACCGGGGAGCTGTTTTTT
. | . | TRBJ2-7 | TRBV10-2 | CASSEPSPLFYEQYF | TGCGCCAGCAGTGAACCCTCCCCCCTTTTCTACGAGCAGTACTTC
. | TRBD1 | TRBJ1-2 | TRBV6-5 | CASTQTGANYGYTF | TGTGCCAGCACCCAGACAGGGGCGAACTATGGCTACACCTTC
. | TRBD2 | TRBJ2-1 | TRBV6-5 | CASRIAGDYNEQFF | TGTGCCAGCAGGATAGCGGGAGACTACAATGAGCAGTTCTTC
. | . | TRBJ2-2 | TRBV18 | CASSPADGNTGELFF | TGTGCCAGCTCACCAGCGGACGGGAACACCGGGGAGCTGTTTTTT
. | . | TRBJ2-7 | TRBV27 | CASSLLVRLPRKPSSYEQYF | TGTGCCAGCAGTTTATTGGTCCGGTTACCGAGAAAACCTAGCTCCTACGAGCAGTACTTC
. | . | TRBJ2-3 | TRBV9 | CASNGQGSLDTQYF | TGTGCCAGCAATGGACAAGGAAGTCTTGATACGCAGTATTTT
. | TRBD1 | TRBJ1-2 | TRBV4-2 | CASSQEQGGYGYTF | TGTGCCAGCAGCCAAGAACAGGGGGGCTATGGCTACACCTTC
. | . | TRBJ2-7 | TRBV6-5 | CASSSYYEQYF | TGTGCCAGCAGTTCATACTACGAGCAGTACTTC